This TCR beta chain emerged from a study of tumor and adjacent non-tumor tissue in lung cancer. Looking at the study overall: Each sample yielded around 4.2 million productive TCRbeta reads on average. Findings of the study overall: Shorter survival was associated with higher TCR diversity in tumors. In normal lung, the top 100 clones were significantly more dominant than in tumor.

As to this clonotype: Its target is unknown. The junction and the germline gene differ at one end; a read error may be behind it.

TCRbeta libraries were built with three rounds of nested PCR, modified from ARM-PCR. Using its own MiXCR run on the multiplex PCR reads, TCRdb lists one record per CDR3 protein. There are some 95,000 distinct CDR3 sequences in the sample; 75% to 85% occur only once, and more than 25% lies in the top ten. The length of the CDR3 is 16 residues. Germline assignment: CDR1 SGHDT and CDR2 YYEEEE. No cell sorting was done before RNA was extracted from the tissue. More than 3 cm separated this lung sample from the edge of the tumor. The sequenced material came from distant non-tumor lung tissue. This chain connects TRBV5-6 to TRBJ2-6; D is tentatively TRBD1 or TRBD2 (5 bases each). The receptor was isolated from a man between 60 and 70 years old with small cell lung cancer. In nucleotides, the CDR3 is TGTGCCAGCAGCATGGTTGGGTGGACTGGGGCCAGCGTCCTGACTTTC. This gives the protein CASSMVGWTGASVLTF.